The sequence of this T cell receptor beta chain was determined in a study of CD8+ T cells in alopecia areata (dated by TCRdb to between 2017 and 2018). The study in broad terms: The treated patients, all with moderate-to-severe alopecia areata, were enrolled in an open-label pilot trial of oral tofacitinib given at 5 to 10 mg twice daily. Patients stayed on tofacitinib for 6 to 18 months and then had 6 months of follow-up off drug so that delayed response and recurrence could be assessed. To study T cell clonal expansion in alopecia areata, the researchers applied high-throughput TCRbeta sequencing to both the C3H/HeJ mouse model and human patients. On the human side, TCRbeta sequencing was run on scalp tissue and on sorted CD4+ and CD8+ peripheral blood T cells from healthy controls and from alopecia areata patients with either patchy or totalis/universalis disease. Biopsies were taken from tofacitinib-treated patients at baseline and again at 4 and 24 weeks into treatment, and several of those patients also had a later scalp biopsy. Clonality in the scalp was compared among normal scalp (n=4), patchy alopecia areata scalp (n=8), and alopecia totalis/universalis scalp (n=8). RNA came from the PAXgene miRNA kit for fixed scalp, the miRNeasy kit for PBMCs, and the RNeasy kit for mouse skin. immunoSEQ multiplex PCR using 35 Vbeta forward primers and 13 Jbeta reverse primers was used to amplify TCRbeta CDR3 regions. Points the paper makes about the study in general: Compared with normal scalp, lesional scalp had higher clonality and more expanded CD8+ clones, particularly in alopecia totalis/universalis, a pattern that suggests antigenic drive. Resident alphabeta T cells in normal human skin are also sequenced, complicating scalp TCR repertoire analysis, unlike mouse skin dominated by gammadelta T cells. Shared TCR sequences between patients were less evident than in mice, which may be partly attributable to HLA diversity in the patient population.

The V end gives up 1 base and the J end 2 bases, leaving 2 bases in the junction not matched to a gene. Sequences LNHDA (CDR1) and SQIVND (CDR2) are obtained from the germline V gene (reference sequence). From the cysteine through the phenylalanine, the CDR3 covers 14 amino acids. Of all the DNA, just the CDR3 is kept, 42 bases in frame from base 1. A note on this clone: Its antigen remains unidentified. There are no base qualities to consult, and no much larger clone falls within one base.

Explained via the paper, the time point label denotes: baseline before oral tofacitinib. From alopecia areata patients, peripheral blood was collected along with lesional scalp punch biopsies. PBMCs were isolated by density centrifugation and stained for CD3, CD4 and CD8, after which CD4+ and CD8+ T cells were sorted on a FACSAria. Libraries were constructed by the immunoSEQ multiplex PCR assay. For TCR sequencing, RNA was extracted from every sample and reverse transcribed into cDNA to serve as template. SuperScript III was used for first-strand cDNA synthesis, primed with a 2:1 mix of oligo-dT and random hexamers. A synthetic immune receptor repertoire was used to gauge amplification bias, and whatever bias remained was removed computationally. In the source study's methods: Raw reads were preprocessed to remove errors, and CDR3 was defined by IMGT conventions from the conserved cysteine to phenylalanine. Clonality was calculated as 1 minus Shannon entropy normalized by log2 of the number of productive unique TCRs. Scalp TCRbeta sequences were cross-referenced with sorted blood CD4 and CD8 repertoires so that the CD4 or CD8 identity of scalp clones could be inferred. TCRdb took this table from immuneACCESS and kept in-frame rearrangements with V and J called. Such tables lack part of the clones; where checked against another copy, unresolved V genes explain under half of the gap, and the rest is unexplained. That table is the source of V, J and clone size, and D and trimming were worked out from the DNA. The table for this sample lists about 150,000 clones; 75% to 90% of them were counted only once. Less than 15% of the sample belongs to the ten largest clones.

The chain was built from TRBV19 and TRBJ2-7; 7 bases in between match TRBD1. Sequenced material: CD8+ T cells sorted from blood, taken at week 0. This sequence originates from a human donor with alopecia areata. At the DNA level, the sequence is TGTGCCAGTAGTATAGGCCAGGGGGCCTACGAGCAGTACTTC. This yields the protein CASSIGQGAYEQYF.